The next 12 T cell receptor beta chains were all read from a single sample in a study of T cells in Graves' hyperthyroidism and ophthalmopathy. RNA transcripts yielded amplified TCR beta CDR3 regions. Primed by the HTBI set, a first-round RT-PCR was run on the TCR CDR3. Via MiXCR, TCRdb re-called the multiplex PCR reads, giving one row per CDR3 protein. The table includes more than 300,000 distinct CDR3 sequences, approximately 18% detected once. The sample comprised blood. These receptors were taken from a woman in her thirties with Graves' hyperthyroidism that later progressed to Graves' ophthalmopathy.

Remarks on this clonotype: A much larger clone sits a single nucleotide away, making a read error possible. The CDR3 does not close with the conserved phenylalanine or tryptophan, likely indicating a read error. This chain uses TRBV6-1 with TRBJ1-6; D unclear. The CDR3 contains 13 residues. Germline-derived CDR1 and CDR2 are MNHNS and SASEGT. V lost 9 bases to trimming and J lost 0 bases, with 6 bases between them. DNA of the CDR3: TGTGCCAGTTCGTACTCCTATAATTCACCCCTCCACCTT. It yields the protein CASSYSYNSPLHL.

This clonotype was recorded many times. The rearrangement joins TRBV9 to TRBJ2-3; TRBD2 matches at 16 bases. Trimming at V came to 0 bases and at J to 0 bases, leaving 4 bases not matched to a gene. This CDR3 contains 19 residues. Per germline, CDR1 SGDLS and CDR2 YYNGEE. The CDR3 DNA follows: TGTGCCAGCAGCGTAGGGGGACTAGCGGGAGGGCGGAGCACAGATACGCAGTATTTT. Amino acids: CASSVGGLAGGRSTDTQYF.

This clonotype was counted ten times or more. The chain links TRBV28 to TRBJ1-2; possibly TRBD1 for D (5 bases). This CDR3 is built from 16 residues. Germline-derived CDR1 and CDR2 are MDHEN and SYDVKM. V lost 4 bases, J lost 1 base, and 16 bases lay in between. DNA for the CDR3: TGTGCCAGCAGTTCTACCGGGGACCTTTTTAACTATGGCTACACCTTC. As protein: CASSSTGDLFNYGYTF.

The chain couples TRBV7-9 to TRBJ2-6; the D gene is possibly TRBD2 (5 bases). Looked up from germline, CDR1 is SEHNR and CDR2 is FQNEAQ (reference sequence). V was trimmed by 1 base and J by 12 bases, leaving 19 bases between them. CDR3 length: 16 amino acids. CDR3 sequence (DNA): TGTGCCAGCAGCTTAGTCCCCGTCGGGATACAAGGCGTCCTGACTTTC. It translates to CASSLVPVGIQGVLTF.

The chain links TRBV3-1 to TRBJ2-7; 11 bases align to TRBD2. This CDR3 is built from 12 residues. J was trimmed by 3 bases and V by 10 bases; bases with no gene match: 2. Germline V lookup: CDR1 LGHDT, CDR2 YNNKEL (reference sequence). In DNA form, the CDR3 reads TGTGCCACCGGACTAGCGGGCTACGAGCAGTACTTC. Amino acids: CATGLAGYEQYF.

The chain is built from TRBV5-1 and TRBJ2-1, with 9 bases fitting TRBD1. This CDR3 spans 14 amino acids. The trim removed 7 bases at V and 6 bases at J, leaving 8 bases unmatched. Germline CDR1 reads SGHRS; CDR2 reads YFSETQ. CDR3 loop: CASSTGGAINEQFF. Here the CDR3 DNA reads TGCGCCAGCTCAACAGGGGGCGCTATCAATGAGCAGTTCTTC.

This clonotype has more than one count but fewer than ten. The chain joins TRBV24-1 to TRBJ2-2; D ambiguous. The germline CDR1 and CDR2 sequences are KGHDR and SFDVKD. The CDR3 is 14 residues long. Between the trimmed V and J ends, which lost 2 bases and 4 bases, there was a span of 7 bases. CDR3 in amino acids: CATSDSWITGELFF. In DNA, the CDR3 is TGTGCCACCAGTGATTCCTGGATCACCGGGGAGCTGTTTTTT.

In its sample, this clonotype was seen many times. The V call is TRBV5-1, the J call TRBJ2-1; a weak D match, TRBD2 (6 bases). The V gene's germline CDR1 is SGHRS and CDR2 YFSETQ. The V end was cut by 1 base, the J end by 0 bases, with 20 bases between. The CDR3 runs to 19 residues. DNA for the CDR3: TGCGCCAGCAGCTTGTGGGTGGGAGGCCAACATAGCTCCTACAATGAGCAGTTCTTC. It translates to CASSLWVGGQHSSYNEQFF. Based on the CDR3 plus reference TRBV5-1 and TRBJ2-1, the full variable domain is KAGVTQTPRYLIKTRGQQVTLSCSPISGHRSVSWYQQTPGQGLQFLFEYFSETQRNKGNFPGRFSGRQFSNSRSEMNVSTLELGDSALYLCASSLWVGGQHSSYNEQFFGPGTRLTVL.

CDR3 protein: CASSLWAGGETDTQYF. CDR3 nucleotides: TGTGCCAGCAGTTTATGGGCGGGGGGGGAAACAGATACGCAGTATTTT. The chain carries TRBV28 and TRBJ2-3, with 9 bases lining up with TRBD2. The germline gives CDR1 MDHEN, CDR2 SYDVKM. CDR3 length: 16 amino acids. J was trimmed by 3 bases and V by 0 bases; bases with no gene match: 4.

This clonotype has ten or more counts. The chain is built from TRBV7-2 and TRBJ2-3; 9 nucleotides line up with TRBD1. The germline gives CDR1 SGHTA, CDR2 FQGNSA. The CDR3 runs 17 residues. Trimming cost V 1 base and J 1 base; bases outside gene matches: 6. CDR3 region: CASSLGERDRGTDTQYF. The CDR3 region has the DNA TGTGCCAGCAGCTTAGGCGAAAGGGACAGGGGCACAGATACGCAGTATTTT.

The chain links TRBV2 to TRBJ2-5; 12 nucleotides align to TRBD2. The CDR3 spans 17 residues. The V gene end was trimmed by 6 bases and the J gene end by 4 bases; junction bases not matched to a gene: 12. The V gene's germline CDR1 is SNHLY and CDR2 FYNNEI. The CDR3 reads CASRKTGTSGLRETQYF. The CDR3 coding sequence is TGTGCCAGCAGGAAAACCGGGACTAGCGGGCTCAGAGAGACCCAGTACTTC.

This clonotype was seen ten or more times. This chain links TRBV3-1 with TRBJ2-3; D gene ambiguous. V was trimmed by 4 bases and J by 5 bases, leaving 13 bases between them. The CDR3 has 14 amino acids. Germline CDR1 is LGHDT and CDR2 is YNNKEL (reference sequence). CDR3: CASSPPRRGDTQYF. The CDR3 DNA reads TGTGCCAGCAGCCCCCCGAGACGAGGAGATACGCAGTATTTT.